This T cell receptor beta chain originates from a study of OX40 agonist ivuxolimab in advanced cancers. With regard to the full study: Ivuxolimab was an agonistic, fully human IgG2 monoclonal antibody directed against OX40 (CD134), a costimulatory receptor. The paper describes the monotherapy dose-escalation part (N ≈ 52 patients) of the phase I trial of ivuxolimab. Three dose-escalation patients achieved partial responses, one with hepatocellular carcinoma and two with cutaneous melanoma. Peripheral TCRbeta sequencing was intended to test whether TCR sequence diversity was altered and clonal T-cell expansion was caused by ivuxolimab. Intravenous ivuxolimab was administered to patients every 2 weeks at six dose levels: 0.01, 0.1, 0.3, 1.5, 3 and 10 mg/kg. Patients were allowed to have had prior anti-PD-1, anti-PD-L1 or anti-CTLA-4 therapy, and roughly 40% of the dose-escalation patients had been treated with checkpoint inhibitors. In the dose-escalation cohort, 82.7% of patients were male, and the mean age was about 55 years, with a range of about 23 to 85. Among the 50 to 55 dose-escalation patients, some 20 had hepatocellular carcinoma, approximately 15 melanoma, 9 renal cell carcinoma and 9 head and neck cancer.

General study outcomes and caveats: Antigen specificity was not determined for the clonally expanded peripheral T cells. Clonal expansion of both CD4+ and CD8+ blood T cells was observed from baseline to week 6 at doses 0.1 to 3.0 mg/kg. Low levels of normalized T-cell clonal expansion were also seen in some patients who did not respond. In partial responders in the 0.1-3.0 mg/kg groups, normalized peripheral clonal expansion was found to be among the lowest, especially among CD8+ T cells. After ivuxolimab, expanded clones were on average more numerous among CD8+ T cells than among CD4+ T cells.

Including the terminal cysteine and phenylalanine, the CDR3 comprises 16 residues. The CDR3 DNA has 48 bases and is translated from base 1. Germline trimming amounts to 5 bases on V and 6 bases on J, with 13 as the count of junction bases outside the gene matches. CDR1 and CDR2 (PRHDT, FYEKMQ) derive from the germline V gene (reference sequence). The trial excluded patients who had a history of autoimmune disease or were on systemic immunosuppression. Peripheral blood for TCR sequencing was drawn from every dose cohort at baseline, at cycle 4 day 1 and at cycle 7 day 1. The samples were drawn from a first-in-human, open-label, multicenter phase I dose-escalation trial of ivuxolimab. Adults with locally advanced or metastatic head and neck squamous cell, hepatocellular, melanoma or renal cell carcinoma were enrolled in the trial. Before TCR sequencing, CD4+ T cells and CD8+ T cells were sorted from peripheral blood as separate populations.

As for this clone: Which antigen it targets is not known. Qualities for individual bases were not recorded, and no much larger clone is one base off.

Genomic DNA was isolated from the sorted cells so that the TCRbeta CDR3 region could be sequenced. TCRbeta CDR3 regions were sequenced using the immunoSEQ Assay. As stored in TCRdb, this immuneACCESS dataset retains in-frame rearrangements with V and J assigned. A fraction of the clones does not appear; measured against another copy, unresolved V genes explain less than half of the discrepancy, and the remainder lacks a known reason. Recorded for this sample are about 52,000 clones; about nine tenths of them occurred a single time. Of the sample, 13% to 15% falls within the top ten clones. The chain couples TRBV13 to TRBJ2-3; TRBD2 lines up with 8 middle nucleotides. The sequencing used CD4+ or CD8+ T cells sorted from blood, collected in a trial of the OX40 agonist ivuxolimab. The clonotype was recovered from an adult with an advanced solid tumor such as melanoma, head and neck, liver or kidney cancer. The CDR3 protein is CASSERLALRSDTQYF. At the DNA level, the sequence is TGTGCCAGCAGCGAAAGACTAGCGCTTCGGTCGGATACGCAGTATTTT.